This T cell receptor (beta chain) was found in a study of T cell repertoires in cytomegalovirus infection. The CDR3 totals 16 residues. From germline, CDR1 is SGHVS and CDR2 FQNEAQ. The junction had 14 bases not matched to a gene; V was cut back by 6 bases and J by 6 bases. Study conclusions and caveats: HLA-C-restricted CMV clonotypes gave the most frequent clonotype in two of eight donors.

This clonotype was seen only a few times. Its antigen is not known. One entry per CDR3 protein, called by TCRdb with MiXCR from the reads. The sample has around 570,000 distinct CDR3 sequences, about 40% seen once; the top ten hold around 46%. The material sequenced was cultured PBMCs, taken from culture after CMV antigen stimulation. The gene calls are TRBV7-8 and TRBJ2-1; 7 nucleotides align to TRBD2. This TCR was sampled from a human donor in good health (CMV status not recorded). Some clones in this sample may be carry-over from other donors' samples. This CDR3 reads CASRKGRTSRGNEQFF. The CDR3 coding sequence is TGTGCCAGCAGAAAAGGGCGGACTAGTCGGGGCAATGAGCAGTTCTTC.